This TCR beta chain emerged from a study of T cells in Graves' hyperthyroidism and ophthalmopathy. Disease duration under 2 months; hyperthyroidism patients were aged 18 to 65. Uncontrolled infection, other autoimmune disease, pregnancy or lactation led to exclusion. Study outcomes and limitations: From stable hyperthyroidism, ophthalmopathy was set apart by a 13 V-J model.

With 6 bases removed from V and 4 bases from J, the gap between germline ends came to 12 bases. The germline CDR1 and CDR2 sequences are MNHNS and SASEGT. This CDR3 region has 14 residues. There were TCR beta CDR3 regions amplified from RNA transcripts. The TCR CDR3 was amplified in a first-round RT-PCR using the HTBI primer set. In TCRdb, the multiplex PCR reads were re-called with MiXCR into one record per CDR3 protein. The sample includes about 700,000 distinct CDR3 sequences, 12% to 15% of them seen just once. A few counts support this clonotype. Its target is not known. The material sequenced was blood. This chain joins TRBV6-1 and TRBJ1-4; tentative D call: TRBD1 (5 bases). This TCR was recovered from a young woman with Graves' hyperthyroidism. CDR3 sequence: CASSDRQRNEKLFF. Here the CDR3 DNA reads TGTGCCAGCAGCGATCGACAGCGTAATGAAAAACTGTTTTTT.